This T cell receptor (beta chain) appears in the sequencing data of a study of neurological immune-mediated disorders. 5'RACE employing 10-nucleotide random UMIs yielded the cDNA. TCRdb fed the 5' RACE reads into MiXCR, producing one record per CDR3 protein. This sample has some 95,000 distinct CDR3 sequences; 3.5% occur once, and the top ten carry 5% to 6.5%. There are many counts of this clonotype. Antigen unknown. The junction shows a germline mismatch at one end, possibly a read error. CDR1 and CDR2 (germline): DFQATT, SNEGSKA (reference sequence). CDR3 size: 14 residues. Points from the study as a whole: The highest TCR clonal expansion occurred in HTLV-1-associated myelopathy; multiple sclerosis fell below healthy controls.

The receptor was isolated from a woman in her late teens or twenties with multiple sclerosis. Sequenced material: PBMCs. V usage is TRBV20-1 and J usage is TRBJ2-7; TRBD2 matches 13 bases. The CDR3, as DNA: TGCAGTGCTGGGGGACTAGCGGGGACCCACGAACAGTACTTC. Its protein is CSAGGLAGTHEQYF.